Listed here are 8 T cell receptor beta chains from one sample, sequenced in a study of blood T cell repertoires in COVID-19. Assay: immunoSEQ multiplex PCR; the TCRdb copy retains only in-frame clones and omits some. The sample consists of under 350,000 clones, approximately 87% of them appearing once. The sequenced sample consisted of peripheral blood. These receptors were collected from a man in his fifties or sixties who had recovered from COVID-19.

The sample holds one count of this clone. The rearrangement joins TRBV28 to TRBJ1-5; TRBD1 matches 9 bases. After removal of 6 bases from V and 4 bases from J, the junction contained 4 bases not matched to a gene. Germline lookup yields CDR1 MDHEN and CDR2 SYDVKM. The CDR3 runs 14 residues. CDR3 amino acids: CASRTGGFNQPQHF. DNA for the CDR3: TGTGCCAGCAGGACAGGGGGGTTTAATCAGCCCCAGCATTTT.

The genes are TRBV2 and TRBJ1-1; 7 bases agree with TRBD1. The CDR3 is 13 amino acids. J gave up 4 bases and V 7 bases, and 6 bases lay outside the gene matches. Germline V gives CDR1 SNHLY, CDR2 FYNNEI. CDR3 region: CASITTGPTEAFF. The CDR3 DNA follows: TGTGCCAGCATTACGACAGGGCCCACTGAAGCTTTCTTT.

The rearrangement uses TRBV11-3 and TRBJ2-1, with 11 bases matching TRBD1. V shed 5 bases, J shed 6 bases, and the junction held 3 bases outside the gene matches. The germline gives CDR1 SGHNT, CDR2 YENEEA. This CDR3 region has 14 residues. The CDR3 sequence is CASSQGQGVNEQFF. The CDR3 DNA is TGTGCCAGCAGCCAGGGACAGGGGGTCAATGAGCAGTTCTTC.

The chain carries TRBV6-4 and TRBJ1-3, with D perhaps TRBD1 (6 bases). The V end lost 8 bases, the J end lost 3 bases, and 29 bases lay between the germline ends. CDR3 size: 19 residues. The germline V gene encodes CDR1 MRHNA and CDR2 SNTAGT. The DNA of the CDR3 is TGTGCCAGCCCCTCGGGGACAAGGAGCTACCACGATAATGGAAACACCATATATTTT. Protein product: CASPSGTRSYHDNGNTIYF.

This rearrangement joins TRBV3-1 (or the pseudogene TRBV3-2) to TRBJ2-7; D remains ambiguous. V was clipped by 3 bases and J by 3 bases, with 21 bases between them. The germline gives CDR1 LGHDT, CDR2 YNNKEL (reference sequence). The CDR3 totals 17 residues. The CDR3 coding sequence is TGTGCCAGCAGCCAGGCCGAGGCCGTGGCCTCGGTCTACGAGCAGTACTTC. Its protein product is CASSQAEAVASVYEQYF.

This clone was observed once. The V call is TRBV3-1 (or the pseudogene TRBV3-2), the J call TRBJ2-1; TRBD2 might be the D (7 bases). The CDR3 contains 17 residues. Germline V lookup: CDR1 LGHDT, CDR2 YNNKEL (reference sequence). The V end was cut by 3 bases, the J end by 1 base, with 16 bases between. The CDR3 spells CASSQPRGGGSYNEQFF. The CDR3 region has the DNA TGTGCCAGCAGCCAGCCGAGAGGGGGGGGATCCTACAATGAGCAGTTCTTC.

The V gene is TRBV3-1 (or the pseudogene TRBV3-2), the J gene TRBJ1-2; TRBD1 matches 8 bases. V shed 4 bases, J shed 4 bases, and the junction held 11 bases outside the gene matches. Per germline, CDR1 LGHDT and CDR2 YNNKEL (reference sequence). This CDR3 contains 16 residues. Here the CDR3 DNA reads TGTGCCAGCAGCCGCACCGACAGGGGATTAGGCTATGGCTACACCTTC. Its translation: CASSRTDRGLGYGYTF.

CDR3 nucleotides: TGTGCCAGCAGCCAAGGATTGGGCGGGAGGGCCTACAATGAGCAGTTCTTC. This encodes CASSQGLGGRAYNEQFF. The gene calls are TRBV11-3 and TRBJ2-1; 9 bases map to TRBD2. With 5 bases clipped from V and 2 bases from J, the junction kept 10 bases outside the gene matches. The CDR3 runs to 17 residues. CDR1 SGHNT and CDR2 YENEEA come from the germline V gene.